Presented here are 9 T cell receptor beta chains from one specimen sequenced in a study of T cells in Graves' hyperthyroidism and ophthalmopathy. The investigators amplified TCR beta CDR3 regions from RNA transcripts. TCR CDR3 regions were first amplified by RT-PCR with HTBI primers. TCRdb processed the multiplex PCR reads anew with MiXCR; each CDR3 protein has one entry. Of fewer than 500,000 distinct CDR3 sequences in the sample, approximately 15% are singletons; the top ten hold about 13%. Input material: blood. The receptors shown here come from a man aged 18 to 29 with Graves' ophthalmopathy.

At least ten counts were recorded for this clonotype. The chain uses TRBV7-9 and TRBJ2-3; the D gene is possibly TRBD1 (6 bases). V was clipped by 4 bases and J by 1 base, with 9 bases between them. The CDR3 is made up of 14 amino acids. Germline V gene data show CDR1 as SEHNR and CDR2 as FQNEAQ (reference sequence). The CDR3 DNA sequence: TGTGCCAGCAGCTCGCACAGGGGCACAGATACGCAGTATTTT. Its protein product is CASSSHRGTDTQYF.

This clonotype was detected only a few times. The chain joins TRBV15 to TRBJ2-7, with D unclear. The ends were cut back, 5 bases at V and 3 bases at J, with 14 bases in the middle. This CDR3 has 14 residues. Germline V gene sequence: CDR1 LNHNV, CDR2 YYDKDF (reference sequence). Here the CDR3 DNA reads TGTGCCACCAGCGTCCCTGGACCTTTCTACGAGCAGTACTTC. It codes for CATSVPGPFYEQYF.

This clonotype was seen at least ten times. The V and J genes are TRBV18 and TRBJ1-1; D gene ambiguous. CDR1 and CDR2 (germline): KGHSH, LQKENI. The germline V and J ends were trimmed by 2 bases and 1 base, with 5 bases remaining between them. This CDR3 contains 13 residues. CDR3 amino acids: CASSPVENTEAFF. The CDR3 coding sequence is TGTGCCAGCTCACCAGTGGAGAACACTGAAGCTTTCTTT.

This clonotype was seen at least ten times. The chain uses TRBV5-1 and TRBJ1-2, with a weak D call TRBD1 (5 bases). Germline V CDR1 and CDR2: SGHRS, YFSETQ. Trimming pared 0 bases from V and 4 bases from J, leaving 10 bases between. CDR3 length: 14 residues. CDR3 DNA: TGCGCCAGCAGCTTGGCGGACAACCTCTATGGCTACACCTTC. Translating it yields CASSLADNLYGYTF.

This clonotype was seen a handful of times. The rearrangement joins TRBV6-4 to TRBJ2-1; 8 nucleotides agree with TRBD2. The germline gives CDR1 MRHNA, CDR2 SNTAGT. Trimming removed 3 bases from V and 8 bases from J; junction bases left unmatched: 12. The CDR3 is 16 amino acids. This CDR3 reads CASSDSGGGIRDEQFF. CDR3 coding DNA: TGTGCCAGCAGTGATTCGGGCGGGGGGATTCGGGATGAGCAGTTCTTC.

This clonotype was recorded at least ten times. This chain connects TRBV20-1 to TRBJ2-1, with 8 nucleotides matching TRBD2. The germline CDR1 and CDR2 sequences are DFQATT and SNEGSKA (reference sequence). The CDR3 consists of 16 residues. With V trimmed by 0 bases and J by 1 base, 5 bases remained unmatched. For the CDR3, the DNA is TGCAGTGCTAGAGACGGGGGGACTAGTTCCTACAATGAGCAGTTCTTC. Amino acid sequence: CSARDGGTSSYNEQFF.

This clonotype was seen at least ten times. V gene TRBV5-8 combines with J gene TRBJ1-1; D unclear. The V gene lost 4 bases and the J gene lost 4 bases, with 14 bases spanning the gap. This CDR3 comprises 14 residues. CDR1 is SGHTS, CDR2 YDEGEE, per germline. The CDR3 protein is CASSPRRWGTEAFF. DNA for the CDR3: TGTGCCAGCAGCCCTAGAAGATGGGGCACTGAAGCTTTCTTT.

Note on this clonotype: A read error may be the cause here, since a much bigger clone is one base away. The chain combines TRBV5-5 with TRBJ2-1; 8 positions agree with TRBD2. V lost 3 bases to trimming and J lost 4 bases; unmatched junction nucleotides: 15. This CDR3 spans 18 amino acids. The V gene's germline CDR1 is SGHKS and CDR2 YYEKEE (reference sequence). In DNA, the CDR3 is TGTGCCAGCAGCTCGTTTCCCCCCTCGGGAGGGTGGTACAATGAGCAGTTCTTC. It translates to CASSSFPPSGGWYNEQFF.

This clonotype was picked up a small number of times. The CDR3 region has the DNA TGTGCCAGTAGTATAGGATCGGGAAGGCTCCTTTACAATGAGCAGTTCTTC. This codes for CASSIGSGRLLYNEQFF. The chain links TRBV19 to TRBJ2-1, with a tentative D call TRBD2 (5 bases). CDR1 is LNHDA and CDR2 is SQIVND in the germline V gene (reference sequence). Trimming left V 1 base short and J 4 bases short, with 17 bases between. The CDR3 covers 17 residues.